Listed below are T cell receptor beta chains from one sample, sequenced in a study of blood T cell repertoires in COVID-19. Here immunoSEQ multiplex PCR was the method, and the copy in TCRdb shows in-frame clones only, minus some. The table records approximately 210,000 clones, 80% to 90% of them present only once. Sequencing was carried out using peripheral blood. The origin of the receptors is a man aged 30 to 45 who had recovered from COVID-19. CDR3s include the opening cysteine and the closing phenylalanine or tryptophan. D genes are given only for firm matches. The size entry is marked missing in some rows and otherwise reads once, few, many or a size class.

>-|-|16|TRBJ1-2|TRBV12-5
TGTGCTAGTGGTTCTTTGGGGGTGTGGAGGGCCTATGGCTACACCTTC
CASGSLGVWRAYGYTF
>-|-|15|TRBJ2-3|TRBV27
TGTGCCAGCAGTTTGGGGGGGCGCTTCACAGATACGCAGTATTTT
CASSLGGRFTDTQYF
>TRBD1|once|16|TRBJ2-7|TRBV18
TGTGCCAGCTCTCCGACAGGGAACCCGAAAGGCTACGAGCAGTACTTC
CASSPTGNPKGYEQYF
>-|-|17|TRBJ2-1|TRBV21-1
TGTGCCAGCAGCAATGGGAGGGTGGCTTCTCGGAACAATGAGCAGTTCTTC
CASSNGRVASRNNEQFF
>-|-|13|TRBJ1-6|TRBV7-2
TGTGCCAGCAGCCCTGAGCCCTTATTCCCCCTCCACTTT
CASSPEPLFPLHF
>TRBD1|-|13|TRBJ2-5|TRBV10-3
TGTGCCACCATGACAGGGCCGGGAGAGACCCAGTACTTC
CATMTGPGETQYF
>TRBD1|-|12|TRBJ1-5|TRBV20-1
TGCAGTGCTAGTCAGGGGGATCAGCCCCAGCATTTT
CSASQGDQPQHF
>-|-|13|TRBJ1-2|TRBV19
TGTGCCAGTAGTATCCGACAATCTTTTGACTACACCTTC
CASSIRQSFDYTF
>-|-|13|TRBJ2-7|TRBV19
TGTGCCAGTAGCCGACAGGAGACCTTGGAGCAGTACTTC
CASSRQETLEQYF
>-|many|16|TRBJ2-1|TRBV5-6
TGTGCCAGCAGCTTGGCCGGGGATGGCTCCTACAATGAGCAGTTCTTC
CASSLAGDGSYNEQFF
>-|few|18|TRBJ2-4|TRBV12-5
TGTGCTAGTGGTCGCGAGACCCAGGGGCCGATAGCCAAAAACATTCAGTACTTC
CASGRETQGPIAKNIQYF
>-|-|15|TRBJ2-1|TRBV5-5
TGTGCCAGCAGCTTGAGCGGTCAGTTCCTCAATGAGCAGTTCTTC
CASSLSGQFLNEQFF
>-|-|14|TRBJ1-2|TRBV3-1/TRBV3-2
TGTGCCAGCAGCCAGACTGGTACCACATATGGCTACACCTTC
CASSQTGTTYGYTF
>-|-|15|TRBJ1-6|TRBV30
TGTGCCTGGAGGGGGCTGGGTTCCGCTAATTCACCCCTCCACTTT
CAWRGLGSANSPLHF
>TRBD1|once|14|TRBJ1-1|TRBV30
TGTGCCTGGAAATACCGACAGGGTAACACTGAAGCTTTCTTT
CAWKYRQGNTEAFF
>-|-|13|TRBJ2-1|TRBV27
TGTGCCAGCACGTGGGGGGAGTACAATGAGCAGTTCTTC
CASTWGEYNEQFF
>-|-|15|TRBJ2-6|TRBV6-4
TGTGCCAGCAGTGACGGGACTCATGGGGCCAACGTCCTGACTTTC
CASSDGTHGANVLTF
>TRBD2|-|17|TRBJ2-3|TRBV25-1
TGTGCCAGCAGTGCTAACCCGGGGGGGGGACATACATATACGCAGTATTTT
CASSANPGGGHTYTQYF
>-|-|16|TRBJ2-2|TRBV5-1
TGCGCCAGCAGCTCTCCGGGACTTTCTCTGACCGGGGAGCTGTTTTTT
CASSSPGLSLTGELFF
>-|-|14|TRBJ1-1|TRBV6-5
TGTGCCAGCAGTTGGCTGGGGGCCGAAACTGAAGCTTTCTTT
CASSWLGAETEAFF
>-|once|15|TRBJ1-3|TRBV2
TGTGCCAGCAGTGAAAGAGGTACTTTAGGAAACACCATATATTTT
CASSERGTLGNTIYF
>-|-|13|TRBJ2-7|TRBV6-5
TGTGCCAGCAGTTACGCCAGAAACTACGAGCAGTACTTC
CASSYARNYEQYF
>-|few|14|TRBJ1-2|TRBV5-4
TGTGCCAGCAGCTTACAGTCGACTAACTATGGCTACACCTTC
CASSLQSTNYGYTF
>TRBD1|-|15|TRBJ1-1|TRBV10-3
TGTGCCATCAGTGGGTCAGGGGGCCTGAACACTGAAGCTTTCTTT
CAISGSGGLNTEAFF
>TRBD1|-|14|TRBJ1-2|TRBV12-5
TGTGCTAGTGGCCTTGGACAGGGAGACTATGGCTACACCTTC
CASGLGQGDYGYTF
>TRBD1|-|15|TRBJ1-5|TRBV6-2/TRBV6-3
TGTGCCAGCAGTTTAACAGGGGGCTGGAATCAGCCCCAGCATTTT
CASSLTGGWNQPQHF
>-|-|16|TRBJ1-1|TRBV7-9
TGTGCCAGCACCCTGGGAGGCCTGGGAGGTGGCACTGAAGCTTTCTTT
CASTLGGLGGGTEAFF